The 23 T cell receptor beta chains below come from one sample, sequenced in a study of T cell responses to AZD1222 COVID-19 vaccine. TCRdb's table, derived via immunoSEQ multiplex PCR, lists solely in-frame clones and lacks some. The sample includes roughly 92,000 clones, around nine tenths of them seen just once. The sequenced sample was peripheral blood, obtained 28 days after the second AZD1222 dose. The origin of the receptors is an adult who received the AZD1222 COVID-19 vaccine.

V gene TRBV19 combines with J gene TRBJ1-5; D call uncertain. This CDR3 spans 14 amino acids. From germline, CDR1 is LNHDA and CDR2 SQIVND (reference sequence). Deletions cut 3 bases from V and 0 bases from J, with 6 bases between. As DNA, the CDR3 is TGTGCCAGTAGTATCGGCCCTAGCAATCAGCCCCAGCATTTT. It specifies CASSIGPSNQPQHF.

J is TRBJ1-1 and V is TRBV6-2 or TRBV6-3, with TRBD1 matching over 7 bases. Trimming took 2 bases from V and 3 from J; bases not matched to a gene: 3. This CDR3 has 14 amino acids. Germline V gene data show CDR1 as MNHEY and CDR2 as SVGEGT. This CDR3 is CASSYTGTDTEAFF. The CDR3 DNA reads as TGTGCCAGCAGTTACACCGGGACAGACACTGAAGCTTTCTTT.

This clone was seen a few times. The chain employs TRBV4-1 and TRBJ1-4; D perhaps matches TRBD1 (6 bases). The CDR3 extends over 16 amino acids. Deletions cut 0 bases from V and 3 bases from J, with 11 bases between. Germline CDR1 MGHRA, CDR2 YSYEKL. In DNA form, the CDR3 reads TGCGCCAGCAGCCAAGAGGGGGCCAGGGCTAATGAAAAACTGTTTTTT. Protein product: CASSQEGARANEKLFF.

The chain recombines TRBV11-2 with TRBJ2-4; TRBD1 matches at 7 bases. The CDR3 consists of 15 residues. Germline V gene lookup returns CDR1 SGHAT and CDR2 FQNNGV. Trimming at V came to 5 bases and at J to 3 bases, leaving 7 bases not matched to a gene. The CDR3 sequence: CASSQQGIGKNIQYF. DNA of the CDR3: TGTGCCAGCAGCCAACAGGGGATAGGCAAAAACATTCAGTACTTC.

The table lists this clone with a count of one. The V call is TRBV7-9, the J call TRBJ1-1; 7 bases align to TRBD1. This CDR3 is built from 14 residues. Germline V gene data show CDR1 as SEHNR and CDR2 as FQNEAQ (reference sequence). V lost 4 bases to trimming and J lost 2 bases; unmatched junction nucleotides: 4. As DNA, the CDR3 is TGTGCCAGCAGCTCTCAGGGGGGAAACACTGAAGCTTTCTTT. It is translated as CASSSQGGNTEAFF.

This CDR3 reads CASGTGARSNQPQHF. CDR3 nucleotides: TGTGCCAGCGGCACAGGGGCCCGTAGCAATCAGCCCCAGCATTTT. The genes are TRBV19 and TRBJ1-5; 7 bases line up with TRBD1. Looked up from germline, CDR1 is LNHDA and CDR2 is SQIVND (reference sequence). The V gene end was trimmed by 9 bases and the J gene end by 0 bases; junction bases not matched to a gene: 8. This CDR3 is built from 15 residues.

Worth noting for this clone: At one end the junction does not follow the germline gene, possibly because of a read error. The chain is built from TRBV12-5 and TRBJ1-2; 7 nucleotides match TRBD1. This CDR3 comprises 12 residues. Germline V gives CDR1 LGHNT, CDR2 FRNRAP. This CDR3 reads CASGLVGGRVEF. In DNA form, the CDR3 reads TGTGCTAGTGGTTTGGTAGGGGGCAGAGTCGAATTC.

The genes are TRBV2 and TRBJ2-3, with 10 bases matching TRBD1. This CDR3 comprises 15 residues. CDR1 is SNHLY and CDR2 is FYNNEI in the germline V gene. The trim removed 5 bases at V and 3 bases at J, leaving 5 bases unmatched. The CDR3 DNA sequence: TGTGCCAGCAGTAGACAGGGGGCGCGGACAGATACGCAGTATTTT. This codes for CASSRQGARTDTQYF.

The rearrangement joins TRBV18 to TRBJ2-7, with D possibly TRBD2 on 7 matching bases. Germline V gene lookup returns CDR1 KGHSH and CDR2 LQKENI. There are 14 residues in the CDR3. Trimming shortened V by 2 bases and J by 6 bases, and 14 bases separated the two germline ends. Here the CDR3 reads CASSPVAGALEQYF. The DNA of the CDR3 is TGTGCCAGCTCACCAGTGGCGGGGGCCCTCGAGCAGTACTTC.

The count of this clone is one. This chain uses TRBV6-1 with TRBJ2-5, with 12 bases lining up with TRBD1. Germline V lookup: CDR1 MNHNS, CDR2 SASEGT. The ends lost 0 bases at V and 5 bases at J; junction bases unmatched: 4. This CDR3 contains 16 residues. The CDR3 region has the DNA TGTGCCAGCAGTGAAGCCGGGACAGGGGGCAGGGAGACCCAGTACTTC. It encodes CASSEAGTGGRETQYF.

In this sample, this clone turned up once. In nucleotides, the CDR3 is TGTGCCAGCTCGACTACAAACTCCTACAATGAGCAGTTCTTC. This translates into CASSTTNSYNEQFF. The chain employs TRBV9 and TRBJ2-1; D is perhaps TRBD2 (5 bases). There are 14 residues in the CDR3. V lost 7 bases to trimming and J lost 0 bases, with 11 bases between them. In germline, CDR1 is SGDLS, CDR2 YYNGEE. The complete variable domain, with remaining parts taken from reference TRBV9 and TRBJ2-1, reads DSGVTQTPKHLITATGQRVTLRCSPRSGDLSVYWYQQSLDQGLQFLIQYYNGEERAKGNILERFSAQQFPDLHSELNLSSLELGDSALYFCASSTTNSYNEQFFGPGTRLTVL.

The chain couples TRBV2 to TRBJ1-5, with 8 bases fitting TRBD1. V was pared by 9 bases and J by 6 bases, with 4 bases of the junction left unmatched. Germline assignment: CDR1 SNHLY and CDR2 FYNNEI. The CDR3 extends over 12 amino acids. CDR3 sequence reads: CASGDRRQPQHF. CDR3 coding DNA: TGTGCCAGTGGGGACAGGCGTCAGCCCCAGCATTTT.

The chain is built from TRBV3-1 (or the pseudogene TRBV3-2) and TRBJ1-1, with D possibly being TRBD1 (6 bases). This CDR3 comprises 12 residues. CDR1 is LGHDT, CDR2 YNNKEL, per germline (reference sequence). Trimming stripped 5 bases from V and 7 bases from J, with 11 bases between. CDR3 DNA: TGTGCCAGCAGCTCCGGGACACGTGAAGCTTTCTTT. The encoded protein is CASSSGTREAFF.

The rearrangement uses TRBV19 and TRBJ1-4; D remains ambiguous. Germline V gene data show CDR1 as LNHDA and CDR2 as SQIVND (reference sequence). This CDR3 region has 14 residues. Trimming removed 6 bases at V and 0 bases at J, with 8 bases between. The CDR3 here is CASSEITTNEKLFF. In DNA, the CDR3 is TGTGCCAGTAGCGAAATTACAACTAATGAAAAACTGTTTTTT. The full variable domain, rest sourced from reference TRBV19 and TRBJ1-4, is DGGITQSPKYLFRKEGQNVTLSCEQNLNHDAMYWYRQDPGQGLRLIYYSQIVNDFQKGDIAEGYSVSREKKESFPLTVTSAQKNPTAFYLCASSEITTNEKLFFGSGTQLSVL.

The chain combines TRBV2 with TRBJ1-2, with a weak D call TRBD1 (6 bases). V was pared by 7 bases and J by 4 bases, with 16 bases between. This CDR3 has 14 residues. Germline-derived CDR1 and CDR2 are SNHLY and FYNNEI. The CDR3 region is CASIDGQTIYGYTF. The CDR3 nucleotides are TGTGCCAGCATCGACGGACAGACGATCTATGGCTACACCTTC. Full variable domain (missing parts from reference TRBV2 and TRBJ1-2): EPEVTQTPSHQVTQMGQEVILRCVPISNHLYFYWYRQILGQKVEFLVSFYNNEISEKSEIFDDQFSVERPDGSNFTLKIRSTKLEDSAMYFCASIDGQTIYGYTFGSGTRLTVV.

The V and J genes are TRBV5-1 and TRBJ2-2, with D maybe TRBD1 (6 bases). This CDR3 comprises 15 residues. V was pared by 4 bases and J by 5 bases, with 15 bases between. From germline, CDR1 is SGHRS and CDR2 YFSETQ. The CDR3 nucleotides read TGCGCCAGCAGCCCCCCGACAGGCCGAACCGGGGAGCTGTTTTTT. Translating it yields CASSPPTGRTGELFF.

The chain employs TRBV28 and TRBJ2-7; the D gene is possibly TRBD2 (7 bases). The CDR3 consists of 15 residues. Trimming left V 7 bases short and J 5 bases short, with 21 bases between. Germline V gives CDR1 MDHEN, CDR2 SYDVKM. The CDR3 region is CASTLRGGPRDEQYF. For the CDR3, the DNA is TGTGCCAGCACCCTTAGGGGGGGGCCGAGAGACGAGCAGTACTTC.

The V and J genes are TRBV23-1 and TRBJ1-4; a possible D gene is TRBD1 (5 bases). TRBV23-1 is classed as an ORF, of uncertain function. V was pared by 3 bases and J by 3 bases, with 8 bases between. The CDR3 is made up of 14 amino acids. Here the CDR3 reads CASSHPGANEKLFF. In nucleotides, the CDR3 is TGCGCCAGCAGTCATCCGGGGGCTAATGAAAAACTGTTTTTT.

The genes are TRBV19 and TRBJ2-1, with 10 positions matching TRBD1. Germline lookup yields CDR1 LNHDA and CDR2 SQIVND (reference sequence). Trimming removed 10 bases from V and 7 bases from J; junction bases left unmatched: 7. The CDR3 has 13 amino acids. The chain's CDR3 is CATGTGERNEQFF. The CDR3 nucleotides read TGTGCCACCGGGACAGGGGAGCGTAATGAGCAGTTCTTC.

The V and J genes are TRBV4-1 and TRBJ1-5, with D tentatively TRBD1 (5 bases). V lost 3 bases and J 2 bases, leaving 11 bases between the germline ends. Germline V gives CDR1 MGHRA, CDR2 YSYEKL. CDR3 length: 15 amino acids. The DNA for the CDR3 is TGCGCCAGCAGCCAGCAGGGAGTTGGCAATCAGCCCCAGCATTTT. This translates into CASSQQGVGNQPQHF.

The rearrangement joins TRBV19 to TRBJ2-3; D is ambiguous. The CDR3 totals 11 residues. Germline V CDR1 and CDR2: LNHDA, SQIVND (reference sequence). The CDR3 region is CASGRTDTQYF. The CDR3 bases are TGTGCTTCCGGTCGCACAGATACGCAGTATTTT.

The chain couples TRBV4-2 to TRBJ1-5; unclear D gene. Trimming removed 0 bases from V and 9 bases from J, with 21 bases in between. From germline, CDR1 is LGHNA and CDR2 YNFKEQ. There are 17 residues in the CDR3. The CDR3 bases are TGTGCCAGCAGCCAAGACCCTCCGGACGGAGCCCGTCGGCCCCAGCATTTT. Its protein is CASSQDPPDGARRPQHF.

In nucleotides, the CDR3 is TGCGCCAGCAGCTTGGGGGGACGGGTGAACACTGAAGCTTTCTTT. Translating it yields CASSLGGRVNTEAFF. J is TRBJ1-1 and V is TRBV5-1; possible D gene TRBD1, 5 bases. CDR1 SGHRS and CDR2 YFSETQ come from the germline V gene. V was shortened by 0 bases and J by 0 bases, with 9 bases between the two germline ends. There are 15 residues in the CDR3. Drawing the rest from reference TRBV5-1 and TRBJ1-1, the complete variable domain is KAGVTQTPRYLIKTRGQQVTLSCSPISGHRSVSWYQQTPGQGLQFLFEYFSETQRNKGNFPGRFSGRQFSNSRSEMNVSTLELGDSALYLCASSLGGRVNTEAFFGQGTRLTVV.